This section outlines one TCR beta chain sequence together with its context. What it recognizes is unknown. This specimen belongs to a study of neurological immune-mediated disorders. The CDR3 length is 13 residues. The germline gives CDR1 DFQATT, CDR2 SNEGSKA (reference sequence). V was trimmed by 2 bases and J by 7 bases, leaving 12 bases between them. Study-wide results and caveats: The level of TCR clonal expansion was highest in patients with HTLV-1-associated myelopathy and lowest in multiple sclerosis, where it fell below the level seen in healthy controls. Subjects shared no identical expanded-clone CDR3 amino acid sequences, suggesting private TCR-beta repertoires in all groups.

cDNA synthesis was performed by 5'RACE with 10-nucleotide random UMIs. TCRdb called the 5' RACE reads again in MiXCR, with one record for every CDR3 protein. The profile covers 20,000 to 30,000 distinct CDR3 sequences, with 13% appearing a single time and roughly 17% taken by the ten largest. The sample was PBMCs. The chain couples TRBV20-1 to TRBJ1-5; possible D gene TRBD1, 5 bases. The clonotype was recovered from a woman aged 40 to 55 with HTLV-1-associated myelopathy (HAM/TSP). Written as DNA, the CDR3 is TGCAGTGCTAGATGGGGGGTCGTCCAGCCCCAGCATTTT. Translation: CSARWGVVQPQHF.